The rows below give T cell receptor beta chains drawn from one sample of a study of T cell responses to AZD1222 COVID-19 vaccine. Using immunoSEQ multiplex PCR, the repertoire was profiled, and TCRdb retains in-frame clones only, with some absent. Among fewer than 120,000 clones, 81% were seen once, and the ten largest hold 4% to 5%. Here the sequenced sample was peripheral blood, taken on day 0 of AZD1222 vaccination. The receptors here all came from an adult in good health. The CDR3 runs from the conserved cysteine through the conserved F or W. Fields, in order: J gene, clone size, D gene, V gene, CDR3 DNA, CDR3 protein. D genes are given only for firm matches. Only part of the rows carry a size: once, few, many, or a class if the clone is expanded.

j_call: TRBJ2-1; clone_size: .; d_call: .; v_call: TRBV5-1; cdr3_nt: TGCGCCAGCAGCTTGGTTGGCGGGGCTTACAATGAGCAGTTCTTC; cdr3_aa: CASSLVGGAYNEQFF
j_call: TRBJ2-7; clone_size: .; d_call: TRBD2; v_call: TRBV7-9; cdr3_nt: TGTGCCAGCAGCTTAGCCTTCGGCGGGGGGAATTGGGAGCAGTACTTC; cdr3_aa: CASSLAFGGGNWEQYF
j_call: TRBJ2-5; clone_size: .; d_call: TRBD1; v_call: TRBV6-6; cdr3_nt: TGTGCCAGCAGTGAGCGACAGGGTCAAGAGACCCAGTACTTC; cdr3_aa: CASSERQGQETQYF
j_call: TRBJ2-7; clone_size: .; d_call: .; v_call: TRBV9; cdr3_nt: TGTGCCAGCAGCGAGGCGGGGGCAGGGGGCATCTACGAGCAGTACTTC; cdr3_aa: CASSEAGAGGIYEQYF
j_call: TRBJ1-4; clone_size: once; d_call: .; v_call: TRBV27; cdr3_nt: TGTGCCAGCAGTTTAGGTTCCAGGGTGGGCGAAAAACTGTTTTTT; cdr3_aa: CASSLGSRVGEKLFF
j_call: TRBJ2-6; clone_size: .; d_call: .; v_call: TRBV19; cdr3_nt: TGTGCCAGTAGACTACCTTCAGGGGCCAACGTCCTGACTTTC; cdr3_aa: CASRLPSGANVLTF
j_call: TRBJ1-6; clone_size: .; d_call: .; v_call: TRBV18; cdr3_nt: TGTGCCAGCTCACCACGGCGGGAAAGGAATTCACCCCTCCACTTT; cdr3_aa: CASSPRRERNSPLHF
j_call: TRBJ2-3; clone_size: .; d_call: .; v_call: TRBV4-3; cdr3_nt: TGCGCCAGCAGCCAAGATGTTAACGGGGGTGCAGATACGCAGTATTTT; cdr3_aa: CASSQDVNGGADTQYF
j_call: TRBJ1-4; clone_size: .; d_call: TRBD1; v_call: TRBV7-2; cdr3_nt: TGTGCCAGCTCAACCGGGACAGCGGATGAAAAACTGTTTTTT; cdr3_aa: CASSTGTADEKLFF
j_call: TRBJ1-1; clone_size: .; d_call: .; v_call: TRBV19; cdr3_nt: TGTGCCAGTAAGGCTGGGGGGTGGTACACTGAAGCTTTCTTT; cdr3_aa: CASKAGGWYTEAFF
j_call: TRBJ1-2; clone_size: .; d_call: .; v_call: TRBV28; cdr3_nt: TGTGCCAGCAGTCCTGGGGGGGGAACCTATGGCTACACCTTC; cdr3_aa: CASSPGGGTYGYTF
j_call: TRBJ1-2; clone_size: .; d_call: .; v_call: TRBV28; cdr3_nt: TGTGCCAGCAGTTTGGTTCAGATCGTCAAAGGCTACACCTTC; cdr3_aa: CASSLVQIVKGYTF
j_call: TRBJ1-2; clone_size: .; d_call: .; v_call: TRBV18; cdr3_nt: TGTGCCAGCTCACCCGACAGCGAGTATGGCTACACCTTC; cdr3_aa: CASSPDSEYGYTF
j_call: TRBJ2-2; clone_size: .; d_call: .; v_call: TRBV7-2; cdr3_nt: TGTGCCAGCAGCTTAGTTACGAACACCGGGGAGCTGTTTTTT; cdr3_aa: CASSLVTNTGELFF
j_call: TRBJ2-1; clone_size: .; d_call: TRBD2; v_call: TRBV28; cdr3_nt: TGTGCCAGCACTTTAGCGGGAGTAAGCTACAATGAGCAGTTCTTC; cdr3_aa: CASTLAGVSYNEQFF